The text below deals with one TCR beta chain. Its antigen is unknown. No clone much larger than this one lies a single base away; base qualities are absent. This record belongs to a study of blood T cell repertoires in COVID-19 (dated by TCRdb to the early 2020s). With respect to the entire study: Samples from collaborators originated in the United States, Italy and Spain and spanned both the acute and convalescent phases of COVID-19. The material from the prospective study consisted of cDNA or gDNA derived from T cells, B-cell-depleted T cells, or PBMCs. Subjects who had been exposed to COVID-19, were actively infected with it, or had recovered from it provided the deeply sampled blood TCRbeta repertoires that made up the dataset. A freely available public database, intended as a resource for researchers studying the immune response to SARS-CoV-2, is where the repertoires were released. Where available, HLA class I and class II types were obtained from metadata supplied by the sample provider rather than from assay-based typing. The samples were drawn from the first 160 participants of the ongoing ImmuneRACE study and from more than 1,000 subjects provided by 6 global collaborators. Sample metadata almost always included a de-identified subject ID, COVID-19 status, age in years and sex. What the authors observed across the whole study: How much clinical and demographic metadata was included differed by source and by participant, and the metadata was provided uncurated.

Germline trimming amounts to 5 bases on V and 4 bases on J, with 19 as the count of junction bases outside the gene matches. CDR1 is given as SGHVS and CDR2 as FQNEAQ, both from the germline V gene. The CDR3 has 18 amino acids, counting the end cysteine and phenylalanine. The sequence is cut down to CDR3 DNA, 54 bases in frame from base 1. TCRbeta CDR3 regions were amplified from genomic DNA using the immunoSEQ Assay, a bias-controlled multiplex PCR. As for the original processing: Within the assay, amplification of reference gene primers was used to estimate how many nucleated cells each sample contained. Sequence reads were collapsed and filtered to measure the absolute abundance of every unique TCRbeta CDR3 rearrangement. For each sample, productive Simpson clonality was calculated as the square root of Simpson's diversity index over productive rearrangements. TCRdb provides this immuneACCESS table in a form limited to in-frame rearrangements. Some clones are lacking; in checked studies, under half of them reflect an unresolved V gene, and why the rest are absent is not known. V, J and clone size reflect that table, while D and trimming were determined from the DNA. In this sample the table shows 40,000 to 65,000 clones, about 86% of which occur a single time. The ten most abundant clones make up 12% of the sample.

Each collaborating institution followed its own protocols to collect whole blood in K2EDTA tubes. For TCRbeta analysis, collaborator samples were shipped as frozen whole blood, as isolated PBMCs, or as DNA extracted from either sample type. The sequence was collected from a man between 65 and 85 years old with active COVID-19. This sequence uses TRBV7-8 and TRBJ1-1; TRBD1 fits 7 bases in the junction. Sequenced: peripheral blood. This receptor carries the CDR3 CASSLLRQGGTWGTEAFF. The DNA reads as follows: TGTGCCAGCAGCCTCCTCAGACAGGGAGGAACATGGGGCACTGAAGCTTTCTTT.